The 29 T cell receptor beta chains reported below all come from one sample, sequenced in a study of CD4 T cell repertoires in COVID-19. Profiled with immunoSEQ multiplex PCR; TCRdb holds only in-frame clones, not every one. This table has 65,000 to 95,000 clones, around four fifths appearing once. The sample in question was CD4+ T cells from peripheral blood, obtained after recovery from COVID-19. Source of these receptors: a human donor who had COVID-19.

The chain couples TRBV6-2 or TRBV6-3 to TRBJ1-3; no firm D call. The V gene lost 1 base and the J gene lost 1 base, with 11 bases spanning the gap. The CDR3 is made up of 16 amino acids. CDR1 is MNHEY and CDR2 is SVGEGT in the germline V gene. The CDR3 protein is CASSYYGQVSGNTIYF. The DNA of the CDR3 is TGTGCCAGCAGTTACTACGGGCAGGTATCTGGAAACACCATATATTTT.

This chain uses TRBV29-1 with TRBJ1-4; TRBD1 matches 10 bases. The CDR3 runs to 15 residues. Germline assignment: CDR1 SQVTM and CDR2 ANQGSEA. V was pared by 4 bases and J by 1 base, with 3 bases of the junction left unmatched. The CDR3 is CSVGDRGQTNEKLFF. The DNA of the CDR3 is TGCAGCGTTGGGGACAGGGGTCAAACTAATGAAAAACTGTTTTTT.

The chain is built from TRBV5-1 and TRBJ1-4, with a tentative D call TRBD1 (5 bases). Germline V gene sequence: CDR1 SGHRS, CDR2 YFSETQ. The CDR3 consists of 14 residues. With 4 bases removed from V and 4 bases from J, the gap between germline ends came to 11 bases. The CDR3 coding sequence is TGCGCCAGCAGCCAGACAGTGAGTAATGAAAAACTGTTTTTT. This encodes CASSQTVSNEKLFF.

This clone was counted once. This chain uses TRBV10-3 with TRBJ2-3; 8 bases line up with TRBD2. Germline V gene sequence: CDR1 ENHRY, CDR2 SYGVKD. The CDR3 covers 14 residues. The junction had 6 bases not matched to a gene; V was cut back by 10 bases and J by 0 bases. CDR3 loop: CATRTSQSTDTQYF. CDR3 nucleotide sequence: TGTGCCACCCGGACTAGCCAGAGCACAGATACGCAGTATTTT.

The V gene is TRBV7-9, the J gene TRBJ2-5; D call uncertain. The germline V and J ends were trimmed by 7 bases and 7 bases, with 13 bases remaining between them. Looked up from germline, CDR1 is SEHNR and CDR2 is FQNEAQ (reference sequence). The CDR3 contains 12 residues. The CDR3 loop is CASTVTIGTQYF. CDR3 sequence (DNA): TGTGCCAGCACCGTAACTATCGGGACCCAGTACTTC.

The V and J genes are TRBV5-4 and TRBJ1-5; 7 nucleotides agree with TRBD1. Germline V gene lookup returns CDR1 SGHNT and CDR2 YYREEE (reference sequence). This CDR3 region has 15 residues. J lost 0 bases, V lost 4 bases, and 4 bases had no gene match. This chain's CDR3 is CASSDGTASNQPQHF. In DNA form, the CDR3 reads TGTGCCAGCAGCGACGGGACAGCTAGCAATCAGCCCCAGCATTTT.

CDR3 residues: CASRTGLSGPYEQYF. The CDR3 DNA reads as TGTGCCAGCAGGACGGGTCTCTCCGGGCCCTACGAGCAGTACTTC. The gene calls are TRBV6-5 and TRBJ2-7; unclear D gene. Germline loops: CDR1 MNHEY, CDR2 SVGAGI. CDR3 length: 15 amino acids. V lost 6 bases, J lost 2 bases, and 17 bases lay in between.

The chain combines TRBV10-3 with TRBJ2-2; D remains unclear. This CDR3 spans 12 amino acids. V shed 6 bases and J shed 7 bases, with 9 bases lying between them. Germline V gives CDR1 ENHRY, CDR2 SYGVKD. The DNA for the CDR3 is TGTGCCATCAGCGGGCAGGACGGGGAGCTGTTTTTT. It encodes CAISGQDGELFF.

The chain uses TRBV11-2 and TRBJ2-7, with 15 bases matching TRBD2. Looked up from germline, CDR1 is SGHAT and CDR2 is FQNNGV. The CDR3 is made up of 18 amino acids. The V gene end was trimmed by 5 bases and the J gene end by 3 bases; junction bases not matched to a gene: 11. CDR3 amino acids: CASSTGLAGGAALYEQYF. CDR3 coding DNA: TGTGCCAGCAGCACTGGACTAGCGGGAGGGGCGGCCCTCTACGAGCAGTACTTC. The full variable domain, its missing parts supplied by reference TRBV11-2 and TRBJ2-7, is EAGVAQSPRYKIIEKRQSVAFWCNPISGHATLYWYQQILGQGPKLLIQFQNNGVVDDSQLPKDRFSAERLKGVDSTLKIQPAKLEDSAVYLCASSTGLAGGAALYEQYFGPGTRLTVT.

This chain connects TRBV7-8 to TRBJ1-4; TRBD1 might be the D (6 bases). CDR3 length: 14 amino acids. Germline V gene sequence: CDR1 SGHVS, CDR2 FQNEAQ. The V end was cut by 5 bases, the J end by 7 bases, with 14 bases between. Written as DNA, the CDR3 is TGTGCCAGCAGCCTCCGGGACATCGGTGAAAAACTGTTTTTT. It translates to CASSLRDIGEKLFF.

This clone was counted a few times. This rearrangement joins TRBV27 to TRBJ1-6, with TRBD1 identical over 10 bases. This CDR3 is 15 amino acids long. The trim removed 5 bases at V and 8 bases at J, leaving 6 bases unmatched. Germline CDR1 MNHEY, CDR2 SMNVEV (reference sequence). DNA of the CDR3: TGTGCCAGCAGTGATACCGGGACAGGGGATTCACCCCTCCACTTT. It is translated as CASSDTGTGDSPLHF.

The rearrangement links TRBV3-1 (or the pseudogene TRBV3-2) to TRBJ2-7; 9 nucleotides agree with TRBD1. With V trimmed by 4 bases and J by 7 bases, 5 bases remained unmatched. There are 13 residues in the CDR3. Per germline, CDR1 LGHDT and CDR2 YNNKEL (reference sequence). The CDR3 spells CASSLQGAQEQYF. For the CDR3, the DNA is TGTGCCAGCAGCCTACAGGGGGCGCAGGAGCAGTACTTC.

This sequence joins TRBV10-2 and TRBJ1-2; D remains ambiguous. The CDR3 extends over 12 amino acids. V gave up 6 bases and J gave up 3 bases, with 8 bases separating them. Germline lookup yields CDR1 WSHSY and CDR2 SAAADI. The CDR3 DNA is TGCGCCAGCAGCAGGAGGGACTATGGCTACACCTTC. It specifies CASSRRDYGYTF.

The V and J genes are TRBV19 and TRBJ1-2; no definite D call. Between the trimmed V and J ends, which lost 3 bases and 7 bases, there was a span of 9 bases. This CDR3 spans 12 amino acids. Looked up from germline, CDR1 is LNHDA and CDR2 is SQIVND (reference sequence). DNA for the CDR3: TGTGCCAGTAGTATTTCGACAATTGGCTACACCTTC. Amino acids: CASSISTIGYTF. The full variable domain, its missing parts supplied by reference TRBV19 and TRBJ1-2, is DGGITQSPKYLFRKEGQNVTLSCEQNLNHDAMYWYRQDPGQGLRLIYYSQIVNDFQKGDIAEGYSVSREKKESFPLTVTSAQKNPTAFYLCASSISTIGYTFGSGTRLTVV.

The V call is TRBV5-1, the J call TRBJ2-1, with 9 bases that match TRBD2. The CDR3 covers 16 residues. The V and J ends lost 0 bases and 3 bases, in that order; junction bases with no gene match: 4. Germline CDR1 reads SGHRS; CDR2 reads YFSETQ. DNA for the CDR3: TGCGCCAGCAGCTTGGAGTCGACTAGCGGCTACAATGAGCAGTTCTTC. Protein: CASSLESTSGYNEQFF.

The V call is TRBV27, the J call TRBJ2-3; D gene uncertain. The V end lost 3 bases, the J end lost 4 bases, and 8 bases lay between the germline ends. The CDR3 has 13 residues. Germline values: CDR1 MNHEY, CDR2 SMNVEV (reference sequence). The DNA of the CDR3 is TGTGCCAGCAGTTTGGAACGGGCAGATACGCAGTATTTT. Its translation is CASSLERADTQYF.

This sequence joins TRBV6-4 and TRBJ2-1; D remains unclear. Trimming removed 0 bases from V and 4 bases from J, with 22 bases in between. This CDR3 comprises 19 residues. Germline loops: CDR1 MRHNA, CDR2 SNTAGT. Here the CDR3 DNA reads TGTGCCAGCAGTGACTCCAGGTCTAACGGGCCCTCGCTGTACAATGAGCAGTTCTTC. Translated, it gives CASSDSRSNGPSLYNEQFF.

CDR3 coding DNA: TGCGCCAGCAGCACGCAGGGACTAGCGGGGGACCCTACCCTTAACAATGAGCAGTTCTTC. It specifies CASSTQGLAGDPTLNNEQFF. The chain combines TRBV5-1 with TRBJ2-1; 14 bases agree with TRBD2. This CDR3 spans 20 amino acids. The junction had 17 bases not matched to a gene; V was cut back by 4 bases and J by 5 bases. Germline-derived CDR1 and CDR2 are SGHRS and YFSETQ.

A remark on this clone: The junction departs from germline at one end; a sequencing error may be responsible. The genes are TRBV5-1 and TRBJ2-1, with 10 bases fitting TRBD2. Germline V gene data show CDR1 as SGHRS and CDR2 as YFSETQ. The CDR3 is made up of 16 amino acids. CDR3 in DNA: TGCGCCAGCAGCCCTAGCGGGGGAGGGACCTACAATGGGCAGTTCTTC. This codes for CASSPSGGGTYNGQFF.

The sample holds a few counts of this clone. This chain links TRBV11-2 with TRBJ2-3; tentative D call: TRBD2 (6 bases). CDR1 SGHAT and CDR2 FQNNGV come from the germline V gene. The CDR3 length is 14 residues. The germline V and J ends were trimmed by 5 bases and 3 bases, with 12 bases remaining between them. The CDR3 reads CASSRLEGTDTQYF. The CDR3 DNA reads TGTGCCAGCAGCCGACTAGAAGGAACAGATACGCAGTATTTT.

This clone was observed a single time. J is TRBJ2-1 and V is TRBV14; TRBD2 matches 7 bases. Germline CDR1 and CDR2: SGHDN and FVKESK. The CDR3 consists of 14 residues. V trimming: 1 base; J trimming: 9 bases; junction bases outside the gene matches: 6. The CDR3 is CASSQVRGGVEQFF. CDR3 bases: TGTGCCAGCAGCCAAGTCCGGGGAGGGGTTGAGCAGTTCTTC.

V usage is TRBV19 and J usage is TRBJ2-5, with TRBD2 matching 9 bases. Germline trimming cut 3 bases from V and 5 bases from J; bases unmatched to any gene: 4. Germline assignment: CDR1 LNHDA and CDR2 SQIVND (reference sequence). The CDR3 covers 14 residues. CDR3 sequence reads: CASSIGGRAETQYF. The DNA of the CDR3 is TGTGCCAGTAGTATCGGCGGGAGGGCGGAGACCCAGTACTTC.

This rearrangement joins TRBV29-1 to TRBJ2-3, with D perhaps TRBD1 (6 bases). The CDR3 is 12 residues long. Germline V gene data show CDR1 as SQVTM and CDR2 as ANQGSEA. The V gene lost 4 bases and the J gene lost 6 bases, with 11 bases spanning the gap. The CDR3 loop is CSVARGEDTQYF. The DNA of the CDR3 is TGCAGCGTTGCCAGGGGTGAGGATACGCAGTATTTT.

The V call is TRBV5-1, the J call TRBJ1-2; the D gene is possibly TRBD1 (5 bases). The CDR3 is made up of 14 amino acids. V was clipped by 9 bases and J by 7 bases, with 22 bases between them. Per germline, CDR1 SGHRS and CDR2 YFSETQ. CDR3 amino acids: CATPSAVSGGGYTF. CDR3 in DNA: TGCGCCACCCCATCGGCCGTCTCTGGGGGTGGCTACACCTTC.

This clone was seen only once. The V call is TRBV5-8, the J call TRBJ1-2, with 9 nucleotides matching TRBD1. V was clipped by 0 bases and J by 4 bases; unmatched bases: 1. Germline V gene sequence: CDR1 SGHTS, CDR2 YDEGEE. The CDR3 length is 14 residues. The CDR3 region has the DNA TGTGCCAGCAGCTTGGAGGGACAGGGCTATGGCTACACCTTC. Protein product: CASSLEGQGYGYTF. The full variable domain, its missing parts supplied by reference TRBV5-8 and TRBJ1-2, is EAGVTQSPTHLIKTRGQQATLRCSPISGHTSVYWYQQALGLGLQFLLWYDEGEERNRGNFPPRFSGRQFPNYSSELNVNALELEDSALYLCASSLEGQGYGYTFGSGTRLTVV.

The chain carries TRBV11-3 and TRBJ2-1, with D unresolved. The V gene lost 1 base and the J gene lost 3 bases, with 7 bases spanning the gap. This CDR3 spans 14 amino acids. Germline values: CDR1 SGHNT, CDR2 YENEEA. The DNA for the CDR3 is TGTGCCAGCAGCTTAGCCGGTCTCTACAATGAGCAGTTCTTC. It codes for CASSLAGLYNEQFF.

This clone was counted once. The V and J genes are TRBV5-1 and TRBJ2-1; the D gene is possibly TRBD1 (5 bases). Per germline, CDR1 SGHRS and CDR2 YFSETQ. The CDR3 has 12 residues. V was clipped by 2 bases and J by 6 bases, with 6 bases between them. CDR3 in amino acids: CASSFDSNEQFF. The CDR3 DNA reads as TGCGCCAGCAGCTTTGACAGCAATGAGCAGTTCTTC. Full variable domain (remainder filled in from reference TRBV5-1 and TRBJ2-1): KAGVTQTPRYLIKTRGQQVTLSCSPISGHRSVSWYQQTPGQGLQFLFEYFSETQRNKGNFPGRFSGRQFSNSRSEMNVSTLELGDSALYLCASSFDSNEQFFGPGTRLTVL.

The chain joins TRBV4-2 to TRBJ2-4, with 7 bases aligning to TRBD2. The CDR3 sequence is 20 residues long. The J segment lost 1 base and the V segment lost 2 bases, leaving 17 bases of the junction unmatched. In germline, CDR1 is LGHNA, CDR2 YNFKEQ. DNA for the CDR3: TGTGCCAGCAGCCAATCTGGGCGGGAGACGACGCGGCCGGCCAAAAACATTCAGTACTTC. This gives the protein CASSQSGRETTRPAKNIQYF.

The V call is TRBV9, the J call TRBJ2-1; TRBD2 matches 15 bases. The CDR3 runs to 19 residues. Germline loops: CDR1 SGDLS, CDR2 YYNGEE. Trimming at V came to 3 bases and at J to 9 bases, leaving 16 bases not matched to a gene. The CDR3 DNA follows: TGTGCCAGCAGCGCGACCGGACTAGCGGGGGGGCCCTCGTCCGGTGAGCAGTTCTTC. It is translated as CASSATGLAGGPSSGEQFF.